This T cell receptor (beta chain) was obtained from a study of shared clonotypes between healthy human individuals. Study-level information: Per donor, CD8 memory used one plate, CD8 naive used two, CD4 memory used three and CD4 naive used three.

Template for every sorted-subset replicate PCR totaled roughly 200 ng DNA, 25,000 to 35,000 T cell genomes. TCRdb's copy holds only in-frame clones and misses some; the assay was immunoSEQ multiplex PCR. The sample records over a million clones, around three quarters being singletons. This clone appeared many times. Its antigen is currently unknown. CDR1 SGHTA and CDR2 FQGNSA come from the germline V gene. The CDR3 runs 16 residues. The V and J ends lost 3 bases and 2 bases respectively, with 15 bases between them. Study-level points and caveats: A limitation of the genetic and exposure-history diversity represented arose from few donors.

Sample: memory CD4+ T cells from PBMCs. Subset specified: CD45RA-negative fraction. The J gene is TRBJ2-3, the V gene TRBV7-2; D gene ambiguous. The TCR sequence derives from a man aged 18 to 29 in good health. Some clones in this sample may be carry-over from other donors' samples. The CDR3 spells CASSFLPIQFTDTQYF. CDR3 nucleotide sequence: TGTGCCAGCAGCTTTCTTCCTATCCAGTTCACAGATACGCAGTATTTT.